The T cell receptor beta chain described here comes from a study of blood T cells in healthy people across ages. Through a sample-barcoded 5' primer and a J-beta primer mix, a second PCR was run for roughly 7 to 11 cycles. In TCRdb, the 5' RACE reads were re-called with MiXCR into one record per CDR3 protein. The sample consists of around 1.5 million distinct CDR3 sequences, approximately 63% of them appearing once. In this sample, this clonotype turned up a few times. Trimming removed 6 bases at V and 1 base at J, with 6 bases between. Germline assignment: CDR1 SNHLY and CDR2 FYNNEI. CDR3 length: 12 residues.

The sequence was collected from a young man in good health. Input material: blood. V gene TRBV2 combines with J gene TRBJ2-5, with D unclear. The CDR3 loop reads CASREFQETQYF. CDR3 sequence (DNA): TGTGCCAGCAGGGAGTTCCAAGAGACCCAGTACTTC.